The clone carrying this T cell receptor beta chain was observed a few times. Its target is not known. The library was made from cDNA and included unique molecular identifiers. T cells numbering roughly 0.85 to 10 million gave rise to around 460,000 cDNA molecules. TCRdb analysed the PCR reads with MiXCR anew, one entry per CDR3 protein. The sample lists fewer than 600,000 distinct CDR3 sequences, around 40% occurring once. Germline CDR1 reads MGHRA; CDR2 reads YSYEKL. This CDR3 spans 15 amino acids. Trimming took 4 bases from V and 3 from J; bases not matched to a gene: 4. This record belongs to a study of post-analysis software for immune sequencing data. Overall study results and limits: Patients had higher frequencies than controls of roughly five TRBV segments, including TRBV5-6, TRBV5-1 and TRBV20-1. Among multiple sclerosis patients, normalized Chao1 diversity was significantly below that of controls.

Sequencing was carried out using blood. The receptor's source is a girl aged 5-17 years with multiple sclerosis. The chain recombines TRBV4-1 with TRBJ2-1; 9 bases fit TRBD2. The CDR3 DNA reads TGCGCCAGCAGCCTAGCGGGAGCTGGCTACAATGAGCAGTTCTTC. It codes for CASSLAGAGYNEQFF.